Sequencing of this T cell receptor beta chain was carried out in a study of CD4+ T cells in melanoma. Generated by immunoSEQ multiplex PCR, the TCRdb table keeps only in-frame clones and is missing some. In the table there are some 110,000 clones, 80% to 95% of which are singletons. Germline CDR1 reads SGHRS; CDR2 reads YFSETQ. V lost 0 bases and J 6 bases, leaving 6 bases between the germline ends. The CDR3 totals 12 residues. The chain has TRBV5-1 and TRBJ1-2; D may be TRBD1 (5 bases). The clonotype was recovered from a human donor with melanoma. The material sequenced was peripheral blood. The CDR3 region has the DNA TGCGCCAGCAGCTTGGTAGGGGATGGCTACACCTTC. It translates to CASSLVGDGYTF. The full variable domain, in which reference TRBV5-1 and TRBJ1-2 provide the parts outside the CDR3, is KAGVTQTPRYLIKTRGQQVTLSCSPISGHRSVSWYQQTPGQGLQFLFEYFSETQRNKGNFPGRFSGRQFSNSRSEMNVSTLELGDSALYLCASSLVGDGYTFGSGTRLTVV.